This T cell receptor (beta chain) derives from a study of cytomegalovirus exposure and HLA in healthy donors. The germline V and J ends were trimmed by 5 bases and 3 bases, with 25 bases remaining between them. In germline, CDR1 is KGHSH, CDR2 LQKENI. CDR3 size: 18 residues. Separation from the approximately 710-subject first cohort characterized the roughly 120-subject validation cohort, to which the donors belonged. Clones were read by immunoSEQ multiplex PCR, and TCRdb kept only the in-frame ones, dropping some. This table has some 170,000 clones, just under 90% appearing once. The sequence derives from a woman in her thirties in good health and CMV-seronegative. The genes are TRBV18 and TRBJ1-1; D perhaps matches TRBD1 (6 bases). The material sequenced was PBMCs. CDR3 DNA sequence: TGTGCCAGCTCAGAGTCGCGAGTCTTCCGGGAGGGGGACACTGAAGCTTTCTTT. The encoded protein is CASSESRVFREGDTEAFF.